The 11 T cell receptor beta chains reported below all come from one sample, sequenced in a study of cytomegalovirus exposure and HLA in healthy donors. PCR employed 60 Vbeta and 13 Jbeta primers. TCRdb's copy holds only in-frame clones and misses some; the assay was immunoSEQ multiplex PCR. The sample lists under 200,000 clones, approximately 86% occurring once. Sequenced: PBMCs. The origin of the receptors is a woman in her twenties or thirties in good health and CMV-seronegative.

The genes are TRBV18 and TRBJ2-4; D might be TRBD2 (6 bases). CDR1 KGHSH and CDR2 LQKENI come from the germline V gene. The CDR3 runs to 13 residues. V lost 4 bases to trimming and J lost 14 bases, with 18 bases between them. The CDR3 reads CASSRGTSPPEYF. DNA for the CDR3: TGTGCCAGCTCACGGGGGACTTCGCCTCCGGAGTACTTC.

This chain links TRBV5-1 with TRBJ2-1, with D possibly being TRBD2 (5 bases). CDR1 is SGHRS and CDR2 is YFSETQ in the germline V gene. The ends were cut back, 1 base at V and 7 bases at J, with 12 bases in the middle. The CDR3 covers 14 residues. CDR3 region: CASSLWGPGNEQFF. The CDR3 coding sequence is TGCGCCAGCAGCTTGTGGGGTCCGGGAAATGAGCAGTTCTTC.

The rearrangement links TRBV6-1 to TRBJ2-1; D is possibly TRBD2 (5 bases). The germline V gene encodes CDR1 MNHNS and CDR2 SASEGT. The CDR3 extends over 14 amino acids. The ends were cut back, 5 bases at V and 2 bases at J, with 10 bases in the middle. The DNA for the CDR3 is TGTGCCAGCAGTCAAAGCGGTACCTACAATGAGCAGTTCTTC. Amino acids: CASSQSGTYNEQFF.

V gene TRBV25-1 combines with J gene TRBJ2-3; a weak D match, TRBD2 (5 bases). Trimming stripped 2 bases from V and 0 bases from J, with 15 bases between. From germline, CDR1 is MGHDK and CDR2 SYGVNS. There are 17 residues in the CDR3. In nucleotides, the CDR3 is TGTGCCAGCAGTGAAACGCGGGTAACCTCTAGCACAGATACGCAGTATTTT. It translates to CASSETRVTSSTDTQYF.

The chain combines TRBV2 with TRBJ1-1, with a possible D match to TRBD1 (5 bases). Germline V lookup: CDR1 SNHLY, CDR2 FYNNEI. The V end lost 1 base, the J end lost 3 bases, and 9 bases lay between the germline ends. The length of the CDR3 is 14 residues. The CDR3 sequence: CASSEVRGYTEAFF. The CDR3 bases are TGTGCCAGCAGTGAAGTCCGGGGGTACACTGAAGCTTTCTTT.

The V call is TRBV7-2, the J call TRBJ2-7; weak D call: TRBD2 (5 bases). The CDR3 runs to 15 residues. V was trimmed by 4 bases and J by 0 bases, leaving 13 bases between them. Per germline, CDR1 SGHTA and CDR2 FQGNSA. The CDR3 nucleotides are TGTGCCAGCAGCTCGTATTCGGGGAGCTCCTACGAGCAGTACTTC. Translation: CASSSYSGSSYEQYF.

The rearrangement links TRBV7-9 to TRBJ2-3, with D perhaps matching TRBD2 (5 bases). Trimming cost V 11 bases and J 6 bases, with 18 bases left between them. This CDR3 region has 13 residues. Germline V gene sequence: CDR1 SEHNR, CDR2 FQNEAQ (reference sequence). CDR3 in amino acids: CALEGLQFDTQYF. The CDR3 DNA is TGTGCCCTCGAAGGACTTCAATTTGATACGCAGTATTTT.

This clone was observed a handful of times. V is TRBV5-1 and J is TRBJ1-4, with TRBD1 matching 12 bases. The junction had 13 bases not matched to a gene; V was cut back by 3 bases and J by 7 bases. This CDR3 is built from 18 residues. The germline CDR1 and CDR2 sequences are SGHRS and YFSETQ. CDR3 sequence reads: CASSSPGQGAFSSEKLFF. CDR3 nucleotide sequence: TGCGCCAGCAGCTCCCCGGGACAGGGGGCCTTTAGTAGTGAAAAACTGTTTTTT.

The chain has TRBV7-2 and TRBJ2-3, with TRBD2 as a possible D gene (5 bases). The CDR3 loop spans 15 amino acids. Trimming left V 5 bases short and J 4 bases short, with 16 bases between. From germline, CDR1 is SGHTA and CDR2 FQGNSA. The CDR3 reads CASSPLGNSADTQYF. The CDR3 nucleotides read TGTGCCAGCAGCCCCCTCGGAAATAGCGCAGATACGCAGTATTTT.

The chain employs TRBV7-8 and TRBJ2-2, with D maybe TRBD2 (6 bases). From germline, CDR1 is SGHVS and CDR2 FQNEAQ. Deletions cut 2 bases from V and 1 base from J, with 8 bases between. This CDR3 has 15 residues. The CDR3 DNA reads TGTGCCAGCAGCTTACTAGCGAGGAACACCGGGGAGCTGTTTTTT. Amino acids: CASSLLARNTGELFF.

J is TRBJ2-6 and V is TRBV7-6; 8 positions match TRBD1. In germline, CDR1 is SGHVS, CDR2 FNYEAQ. CDR3 length: 16 residues. The J segment lost 1 base and the V segment lost 3 bases, leaving 2 bases of the junction unmatched. CDR3 amino acids: CASSLDRESGANVLTF. CDR3 DNA sequence: TGTGCCAGCAGCTTGGACAGGGAATCTGGGGCCAACGTCCTGACTTTC.